Following are 17 T cell receptor beta chains from one sample sequenced in a study of regulatory T cells in long-lasting Graves disease. Specified time point: persistent/refractory GD, antithyroid drugs over 5 years with positive TRAb. Scientists built the TCR library using RNA that was extracted from PBMCs. Assembly of TCR beta libraries relied on iRepertoire HTBI primers together with Arm-PCR of CDR3 regions. Each CDR3 protein gets one entry after TCRdb re-called the multiplex PCR reads with MiXCR. The profile shows roughly 450,000 distinct CDR3 sequences, around a fifth of them singletons. Sequenced here: peripheral blood mononuclear cells (PBMCs), sampled when the disease was refractory, from a patient treated with antithyroid drugs. Every receptor here comes from a female donor with Graves disease.

The chain is built from TRBV10-3 and TRBJ2-1; 10 bases are a match to TRBD1. Per the germline V gene, CDR1 is ENHRY and CDR2 is SYGVKD. The junction had 6 bases not matched to a gene; V was cut back by 4 bases and J by 6 bases. The CDR3 has 15 amino acids. CDR3 DNA sequence: TGTGCCATCAGTGCAACCGGGACAGGGGTCAATGAGCAGTTCTTC. Translation gives CAISATGTGVNEQFF.

Only a few counts were recorded for this clonotype. This chain connects TRBV6-1 to TRBJ1-4; 7 nucleotides agree with TRBD1. CDR3 size: 16 residues. Trimming removed 6 bases from V and 4 bases from J; junction bases left unmatched: 11. Germline V gene lookup returns CDR1 MNHNS and CDR2 SASEGT. DNA of the CDR3: TGTGCCAGCAGGGGCGGGGACAGTCCTATTAATGAAAAACTGTTTTTT. This gives the protein CASRGGDSPINEKLFF.

This clonotype has at least ten counts. The rearrangement links TRBV6-1 to TRBJ1-1; D not certain. Trimming removed 4 bases from V and 0 bases from J, with 9 bases in between. The CDR3 loop spans 14 amino acids. The germline V gene encodes CDR1 MNHNS and CDR2 SASEGT. DNA for the CDR3: TGTGCCAGCAGTGGGGGATCCATGAACACTGAAGCTTTCTTT. As protein: CASSGGSMNTEAFF.

There are many counts of this clonotype. The V call is TRBV7-8, the J call TRBJ1-5; a possible D gene is TRBD1 (5 bases). This CDR3 has 15 amino acids. Germline CDR1 is SGHVS and CDR2 is FQNEAQ. Trimming stripped 4 bases from V and 2 bases from J, with 12 bases between. In DNA form, the CDR3 reads TGTGCCAGCAGCTGGGGGAGGGTAGGCAATCAGCCCCAGCATTTT. It specifies CASSWGRVGNQPQHF.

The chain employs TRBV19 and TRBJ2-7, with D unresolved. This CDR3 region has 14 residues. V was shortened by 4 bases and J by 3 bases, with 13 bases between the two germline ends. Germline lookup yields CDR1 LNHDA and CDR2 SQIVND (reference sequence). As DNA, the CDR3 is TGTGCCAGTAGTAATGGCAGACGTTACTACGAGCAGTACTTC. Its protein product is CASSNGRRYYEQYF. The whole variable domain, filled in from reference TRBV19 and TRBJ2-7, reads DGGITQSPKYLFRKEGQNVTLSCEQNLNHDAMYWYRQDPGQGLRLIYYSQIVNDFQKGDIAEGYSVSREKKESFPLTVTSAQKNPTAFYLCASSNGRRYYEQYFGPGTRLTVT.

The CDR3 sequence is CAIRKQGAGEQYF. DNA of the CDR3: TGTGCCATCAGAAAACAGGGGGCGGGCGAGCAGTACTTC. J is TRBJ2-7 and V is TRBV10-3, with 9 bases matching TRBD1. The germline gives CDR1 ENHRY, CDR2 SYGVKD. The CDR3 is 13 amino acids. V shed 6 bases, J shed 6 bases, and the junction held 6 bases outside the gene matches.

The table lists this clonotype with a count of one. A much bigger clone sits one base away, suggesting this may be a read error. Since the CDR3 does not end with the conserved phenylalanine or tryptophan, this likely comes from a read error. The rearrangement joins TRBV6-2 or TRBV6-3 to TRBJ2-5, with a possible D match to TRBD1 (5 bases). CDR1 is MNHEY and CDR2 is SVGEGT in the germline V gene. Trimming took off 8 bases at V and 4 bases at J, with 14 bases between the two ends. The CDR3 spans 13 residues. CDR3 sequence reads: CASRFQGGETQYL. In nucleotides, the CDR3 is TGTGCCAGCCGATTTCAGGGCGGAGAGACCCAGTACCTC.

This chain connects TRBV6-1 to TRBJ1-1; 7 bases line up with TRBD1. Germline CDR1 is MNHNS and CDR2 is SASEGT. This CDR3 comprises 13 residues. Losses at the gene ends were 8 bases for V and 2 bases for J; bases not matched to a gene: 5. CDR3 protein: CASVGTANTEAFF. In nucleotides, the CDR3 is TGTGCCAGCGTTGGGACAGCTAACACTGAAGCTTTCTTT.

In its sample, this clonotype was seen many times. V and J are TRBV29-1 and TRBJ2-6, with no clear D. Germline V gives CDR1 SQVTM, CDR2 ANQGSEA. Trimming took off 0 bases at V and 0 bases at J, with 6 bases between the two ends. This CDR3 comprises 15 residues. The CDR3 DNA is TGCAGCGTTGAAGATCTAGACTCTGGGGCCAACGTCCTGACTTTC. It encodes CSVEDLDSGANVLTF.

At least ten counts were recorded for this clonotype. This rearrangement joins TRBV12-3 or TRBV12-4 to TRBJ2-7, with D tentatively TRBD2 (5 bases). Trimming took off 4 bases at V and 6 bases at J, with 7 bases between the two ends. This CDR3 has 11 amino acids. CDR3 region: CASSYRGEQYF. In nucleotides, the CDR3 is TGTGCCAGCAGTTACCGGGGCGAGCAGTACTTC.

This clonotype was seen a handful of times. J is TRBJ2-7 and V is TRBV20-1; D may correspond to TRBD1 or TRBD2 (5 bases each). The CDR3 contains 13 residues. CDR1 is DFQATT, CDR2 SNEGSKA, per germline (reference sequence). With 3 bases removed from V and 7 bases from J, the gap between germline ends came to 16 bases. DNA of the CDR3: TGCAGTGCTAGTTGGACGGGACCGGGGGAGCAGTACTTC. Encoded protein: CSASWTGPGEQYF.

In this sample, this clonotype turned up many times. The gene calls are TRBV11-3 and TRBJ2-5, with D uncertain. The germline gives CDR1 SGHNT, CDR2 YENEEA. The CDR3 is made up of 13 amino acids. Between the trimmed V and J ends, which lost 5 bases and 3 bases, there was a span of 10 bases. The CDR3 coding sequence is TGTGCCAGCAGCCCCGGGCCCGAAGAGACCCAGTACTTC. It encodes CASSPGPEETQYF.

This clonotype has only a few counts. The chain links TRBV4-3 to TRBJ1-2, with 10 bases matching TRBD1. The CDR3 runs to 18 residues. In germline, CDR1 is LGHNA, CDR2 YSLEER. The V segment lost 0 bases and the J segment 5 bases; nucleotides outside the gene matches: 12. In DNA, the CDR3 is TGCGCCAGCAGCCAAGATACGCGGACCGGGACAGGGGTATATGGCTACACCTTC. Amino acids: CASSQDTRTGTGVYGYTF.

V is TRBV2 and J is TRBJ2-7; 10 bases match TRBD1. This CDR3 has 15 residues. The germline V gene encodes CDR1 SNHLY and CDR2 FYNNEI. The trim removed 6 bases at V and 4 bases at J, leaving 9 bases unmatched. CDR3 bases: TGTGCCAGCAGGGCAGGGGACAGGGGAGTTTACGAGCAGTACTTC. Residues: CASRAGDRGVYEQYF.

The J gene is TRBJ1-1, the V gene TRBV10-3; D call uncertain. Per germline, CDR1 ENHRY and CDR2 SYGVKD. V lost 6 bases to trimming and J lost 5 bases, with 16 bases between them. This CDR3 has 14 amino acids. The CDR3 DNA sequence: TGTGCCATCAGACCGGACGGTCTGGGTACTGAAGCTTTCTTT. Translation gives CAIRPDGLGTEAFF.

This clonotype was seen a few times. The gene calls are TRBV27 and TRBJ2-2; D remains ambiguous. This CDR3 contains 13 residues. V was shortened by 2 bases and J by 6 bases, with 7 bases between the two germline ends. CDR1 is MNHEY and CDR2 is SMNVEV in the germline V gene (reference sequence). The CDR3 nucleotides are TGTGCCAGCAGTTTAGGAACATCCGGGGAGCTGTTTTTT. Its translation is CASSLGTSGELFF.

The genes are TRBV19 and TRBJ1-1; 8 bases line up with TRBD1. This CDR3 is 14 amino acids long. Germline V gene data show CDR1 as LNHDA and CDR2 as SQIVND (reference sequence). J lost 0 bases, V lost 10 bases, and 7 bases had no gene match. For the CDR3, the DNA is TGTGCCACCGACAGGGGCGGTATGAACACTGAAGCTTTCTTT. As protein: CATDRGGMNTEAFF.